This T cell receptor beta chain was obtained from a study of T cell repertoires in cytomegalovirus infection. Study as a whole: Shared public TCR beta signatures pointed to both CMV infection and a matching HLA type.

General study findings and limits: In two of eight donors, the top clonotype was HLA-C-restricted CMV-specific. Of the TCR beta families, the public ones yielded a cumulative frequency that identified carriers of CMV plus the relevant HLA.

From the reads, TCRdb called clonotypes with MiXCR, one entry per CDR3 protein. Of around 740,000 distinct CDR3 sequences detected, roughly 35% appear once; the ten largest clones hold 2.5% to 3%. Germline CDR1 is MNHNS and CDR2 is SASEGT. This CDR3 region has 16 residues. J was trimmed by 3 bases and V by 5 bases; bases with no gene match: 12. This clonotype was recorded a few times. The antigen is unknown. V gene TRBV6-1 combines with J gene TRBJ1-1; 7 bases align to TRBD1. The TCR sequence derives from a human donor in good health (CMV status not recorded). Some clones in this sample may be carry-over from other donors' samples. Material for sequencing was PBMCs. The DNA of the CDR3 is TGTGCCAGCAGTACTAGAAGACAGGGTGTGGACACTGAAGCTTTCTTT. It encodes CASSTRRQGVDTEAFF.